Following are 5 T cell receptor beta chains from one sample sequenced in a study of cytomegalovirus exposure and HLA in healthy donors. Amplification used 60 Vbeta primers and 13 Jbeta primers. TCRdb's table, derived via immunoSEQ multiplex PCR, lists solely in-frame clones and lacks some. The listing contains about 77,000 clones. Sequencing input: PBMCs. The source of these receptors is a man aged 45 to 65 in good health and CMV-seropositive.

The V and J genes are TRBV9 and TRBJ1-3, with D unresolved. V shed 4 bases and J shed 3 bases, with 11 bases lying between them. The CDR3 contains 14 residues. Looked up from germline, CDR1 is SGDLS and CDR2 is YYNGEE. The CDR3 sequence is CASSPEVGGNTIYF. In nucleotides, the CDR3 is TGTGCCAGCAGCCCAGAGGTGGGTGGAAACACCATATATTTT.

This chain links TRBV2 with TRBJ1-2, with D possibly matching TRBD1 (6 bases). Trimming pared 6 bases from V and 0 bases from J, leaving 14 bases between. The CDR3 consists of 15 residues. The germline CDR1 and CDR2 sequences are SNHLY and FYNNEI. The DNA for the CDR3 is TGTGCCAGCAGCTACAGGGCTTCAGCTAACTATGGCTACACCTTC. Protein sequence: CASSYRASANYGYTF.

This chain links TRBV14 with TRBJ2-7; weak D call: TRBD1 (5 bases). The CDR3 sequence is 13 residues long. Trimming stripped 0 bases from V and 7 bases from J, with 10 bases between. Germline CDR1 reads SGHDN; CDR2 reads FVKESK. CDR3 protein: CASSQENQGEQYV. The DNA for the CDR3 is TGTGCCAGCAGCCAAGAGAACCAGGGTGAGCAGTACGTC.

The chain combines TRBV4-1 with TRBJ2-3, with D hard to call. CDR3 length equals 14 residues. Trimming shortened V by 1 base and J by 5 bases, and 10 bases separated the two germline ends. Per germline, CDR1 MGHRA and CDR2 YSYEKL. CDR3 nucleotide sequence: TGCGCCAGCAGCCAAGGATTGAGAGGAGATACGCAGTATTTT. Protein sequence: CASSQGLRGDTQYF.

The V and J genes are TRBV9 and TRBJ1-1; 8 bases align to TRBD1. The CDR3 contains 17 residues. Trimming removed 4 bases from V and 0 bases from J; junction bases left unmatched: 11. Germline CDR1 is SGDLS and CDR2 is YYNGEE. CDR3 sequence: CASSPSGTGLMNTEAFF. The CDR3 bases are TGTGCCAGCAGCCCCTCCGGGACAGGACTAATGAACACTGAAGCTTTCTTT.